The 25 T cell receptor beta chains reported below all come from one sample, sequenced in a study of response to subunit inactivated influenza vaccine. TCRdb re-analysed the RT-PCR reads in MiXCR, keeping a single row per CDR3 protein. The table records 590,000 or so distinct CDR3 sequences, 14% of them present only once. This specimen was PBMCs from blood, taken around two weeks before vaccination. The source is a man aged 45 to 65 who received an inactivated influenza vaccine.

This clonotype was seen only a few times. This rearrangement joins TRBV6-5 to TRBJ2-5, with D perhaps given as TRBD1 or TRBD2 (5 bases each). Per the germline V gene, CDR1 is MNHEY and CDR2 is SVGAGI. V was pared by 3 bases and J by 2 bases, with 13 bases between. This CDR3 is built from 15 residues. CDR3 sequence: CASSYSGADQETQYF. In DNA form, the CDR3 reads TGTGCCAGCAGTTATTCCGGGGCAGATCAAGAGACCCAGTACTTC.

V gene TRBV3-1 combines with J gene TRBJ2-7, with TRBD2 matching over 7 bases. Germline-derived CDR1 and CDR2 are LGHDT and YNNKEL (reference sequence). This CDR3 has 15 amino acids. J lost 3 bases, V lost 3 bases, and 8 bases had no gene match. This CDR3 reads CASSHPQRESYEQYF. CDR3 in DNA: TGTGCCAGCAGCCACCCCCAGCGGGAAAGCTACGAGCAGTACTTC.

This chain connects TRBV27 to TRBJ1-5; D might be TRBD1 (5 bases). V shed 2 bases and J shed 6 bases, with 11 bases lying between them. The CDR3 extends over 14 amino acids. From germline, CDR1 is MNHEY and CDR2 SMNVEV (reference sequence). The CDR3 loop is CASSLQGVGQPQHF. The CDR3 nucleotides read TGTGCCAGCAGTTTACAGGGCGTAGGTCAGCCCCAGCATTTT.

The V call is TRBV2, the J call TRBJ2-2; 8 bases align to TRBD1. CDR1 SNHLY and CDR2 FYNNEI come from the germline V gene. This CDR3 spans 15 amino acids. The V and J ends lost 6 bases and 1 base, in that order; junction bases with no gene match: 4. The DNA of the CDR3 is TGTGCCAGCAGCCAGGACAGGGTGAACACCGGGGAGCTGTTTTTT. Protein: CASSQDRVNTGELFF.

This clonotype was detected only a few times. The chain is built from TRBV5-4 and TRBJ2-2; D may match TRBD1 or TRBD2 (5 bases each). V lost 6 bases to trimming and J lost 4 bases, with 16 bases between them. This CDR3 contains 15 residues. Germline V gene data show CDR1 as SGHNT and CDR2 as YYREEE (reference sequence). The CDR3 sequence is CASTPPGRRTGELFF. Written as DNA, the CDR3 is TGTGCCAGCACCCCCCCGGGGCGGCGCACCGGGGAGCTGTTTTTT.

A few counts support this clonotype. The rearrangement links TRBV6-1 to TRBJ2-2; 8 bases align to TRBD1. Germline CDR1 and CDR2: MNHNS and SASEGT. This CDR3 has 13 amino acids. The ends lost 8 bases at V and 7 bases at J; junction bases unmatched: 6. In DNA, the CDR3 is TGTGCCAGCCAGGACAGGGTGGACGGGGAGCTGTTTTTT. It codes for CASQDRVDGELFF.

The CDR3 DNA reads as TGTGCCAGCAGTGGGGGCAGGGCCTACGAGCAGTACTTC. The encoded protein is CASSGGRAYEQYF. This rearrangement joins TRBV28 to TRBJ2-7; possible D gene TRBD1, 6 bases. The germline V gene has CDR1 MDHEN and CDR2 SYDVKM. V gave up 5 bases and J gave up 2 bases, with 10 bases separating them. The CDR3 extends over 13 amino acids. The entire variable domain, with the rest obtained from reference TRBV28 and TRBJ2-7, is as follows: DVKVTQSSRYLVKRTGEKVFLECVQDMDHENMFWYRQDPGLGLRLIYFSYDVKMKEKGDIPEGYSVSREKKERFSLILESASTNQTSMYLCASSGGRAYEQYFGPGTRLTVT.

This clonotype was recorded a few times. The chain recombines TRBV5-1 with TRBJ2-7; either TRBD1 or TRBD2 may fit D (5 bases each). The CDR3 contains 15 residues. V gave up 5 bases and J gave up 0 bases, with 15 bases separating them. Germline CDR1 and CDR2: SGHRS and YFSETQ. The CDR3 sequence: CASSLAMGRSYEQYF. The CDR3 DNA reads TGCGCCAGCAGTTTAGCGATGGGGCGCTCCTACGAGCAGTACTTC.

This clonotype was detected only a few times. The chain combines TRBV5-5 with TRBJ2-1, with unresolved D. Germline V gene lookup returns CDR1 SGHKS and CDR2 YYEKEE (reference sequence). This CDR3 has 12 amino acids. Between the trimmed V and J ends, which lost 2 bases and 8 bases, there was a span of 8 bases. The CDR3 bases are TGTGCCAGCAGCTTTAGTCAGCATGAGCAGTTCTTC. This encodes CASSFSQHEQFF.

This clonotype was seen more than once but under ten times. The rearrangement uses TRBV20-1 and TRBJ1-3, with D possibly matching TRBD1 (6 bases). The CDR3 consists of 17 residues. Trimming took 2 bases from V and 0 from J, leaving 17 bases between them. The germline gives CDR1 DFQATT, CDR2 SNEGSKA (reference sequence). The CDR3 nucleotides are TGCAGTGCTAGAAGTTCAGGGGCTCGCCCCTCTGGAAACACCATATATTTT. It is translated as CSARSSGARPSGNTIYF.

The rearrangement joins TRBV23-1 to TRBJ1-5; perhaps TRBD1 as D (5 bases). TRBV23-1 carries the ORF label, with uncertain function. V was pared by 6 bases and J by 3 bases, with 12 bases between. CDR3 length equals 14 residues. CDR3 sequence (DNA): TGCGCCAGCAGGGGGGGGATACACAATCAGCCCCAGCATTTT. Translated: CASRGGIHNQPQHF.

This clonotype came up a few times. The chain is built from TRBV6-2 or TRBV6-3 and TRBJ2-7; D is unclear. Germline V lookup: CDR1 MNHEY, CDR2 SVGEGT. The length of the CDR3 is 14 residues. The ends were cut back, 7 bases at V and 4 bases at J, with 17 bases in the middle. The CDR3 sequence is CASNRGKAAYEQYF. The CDR3 DNA reads TGTGCCAGCAACCGCGGTAAGGCAGCTTACGAGCAGTACTTC.

As for this clonotype: This clone may be a read error of a much larger clone one base away. CDR3: CASTRDRSSYEQYF. Written as DNA, the CDR3 is TGTGCCAGCACCCGGGACAGAAGCTCCTACGAGCAGTACTTC. The chain couples TRBV14 to TRBJ2-7; the match to TRBD1 covers 7 bases. With V trimmed by 7 bases and J by 0 bases, 6 bases remained unmatched. This CDR3 is built from 14 residues. Germline V gene lookup returns CDR1 SGHDN and CDR2 FVKESK.

This chain connects TRBV7-2 to TRBJ2-1, with 9 nucleotides matching TRBD2. V shed 1 base and J 0 bases; nucleotides not matched to a gene: 4. This CDR3 is built from 17 residues. Looked up from germline, CDR1 is SGHTA and CDR2 is FQGNSA. As DNA, the CDR3 is TGTGCCAGCAGCTTAGTCCGTAGCGGGAGCTCCTACAATGAGCAGTTCTTC. This gives the protein CASSLVRSGSSYNEQFF.

This clonotype came up many times. This sequence joins TRBV6-1 and TRBJ1-1; D is possibly TRBD1 (5 bases). The CDR3 spans 14 residues. Trimming took off 6 bases at V and 1 base at J, with 12 bases between the two ends. Germline V gives CDR1 MNHNS, CDR2 SASEGT. CDR3 DNA: TGTGCCAGCAGGGCAGGGAGTAGGAACACTGAAGCTTTCTTT. Translated: CASRAGSRNTEAFF.

This clonotype was seen only a few times. The chain combines TRBV20-1 with TRBJ2-1; 9 nucleotides agree with TRBD2. The CDR3 is 16 residues long. Germline values: CDR1 DFQATT, CDR2 SNEGSKA (reference sequence). The junction had 5 bases not matched to a gene; V was cut back by 0 bases and J by 2 bases. The CDR3 nucleotides read TGCAGTGCTAGAGAATCAGCGGGAGGCACCTACAATGAGCAGTTCTTC. Translation gives CSARESAGGTYNEQFF.

The chain employs TRBV7-3 and TRBJ2-1; 15 positions agree with TRBD2. CDR1 and CDR2 (germline): SGHTA, FQGTGA. The ends lost 5 bases at V and 8 bases at J; junction bases unmatched: 7. The CDR3 has 16 residues. CDR3 amino acids: CASSPMGLAGGDEQFF. As DNA, the CDR3 is TGTGCCAGCAGCCCCATGGGACTAGCGGGAGGCGATGAGCAGTTCTTC. Complete variable domain (other parts from reference TRBV7-3 and TRBJ2-1): GAGVSQTPSNKVTEKGKYVELRCDPISGHTALYWYRQSLGQGPEFLIYFQGTGAADDSGLPNDRFFAVRPEGSVSTLKIQRTERGDSAVYLCASSPMGLAGGDEQFFGPGTRLTVL.

The table lists this clonotype with a few counts. The chain joins TRBV29-1 to TRBJ2-3, with 9 bases lining up with TRBD1. Looked up from germline, CDR1 is SQVTM and CDR2 is ANQGSEA. V was clipped by 6 bases and J by 3 bases; unmatched bases: 7. This CDR3 is 14 amino acids long. The CDR3 reads CSVGQGLGTDTQYF. For the CDR3, the DNA is TGCAGCGTCGGACAGGGGCTTGGGACAGATACGCAGTATTTT.

This clonotype was seen at least ten times. J is TRBJ2-1 and V is TRBV6-2 or TRBV6-3; D is possibly TRBD1 (5 bases). Trimming left V 5 bases short and J 9 bases short, with 14 bases between. The CDR3 runs to 13 residues. The V gene's germline CDR1 is MNHEY and CDR2 SVGEGT. The CDR3 nucleotides read TGTGCCAGCAGTACATCCGGGCAGGGTGAGCAGTTCTTC. Encoded protein: CASSTSGQGEQFF.

This clonotype was counted a few times. The chain uses TRBV4-3 and TRBJ2-7; tentatively, D is TRBD1 (5 bases). V was pared by 0 bases and J by 1 base, with 13 bases between. From germline, CDR1 is LGHNA and CDR2 YSLEER. There are 16 residues in the CDR3. The CDR3 protein is CASSQDWGSKSYEQYF. For the CDR3, the DNA is TGCGCCAGCAGCCAAGATTGGGGCAGCAAATCCTACGAGCAGTACTTC.

Only a few counts were recorded for this clonotype. The chain joins TRBV4-3 to TRBJ2-5, with D possibly being TRBD2 (6 bases). Trimming removed 0 bases at V and 7 bases at J, with 15 bases between. This CDR3 comprises 15 residues. CDR1 is LGHNA, CDR2 YSLEER, per germline. Here the CDR3 reads CASSQDGGFRGTQYF. For the CDR3, the DNA is TGCGCCAGCAGCCAAGATGGGGGGTTCCGCGGGACCCAGTACTTC.

The V and J genes are TRBV29-1 and TRBJ2-5; D possibly matches TRBD1 or TRBD2 (6 bases each). Germline CDR1 SQVTM, CDR2 ANQGSEA. V lost 0 bases to trimming and J lost 1 base, with 12 bases between them. The CDR3 is 15 residues long. The DNA for the CDR3 is TGCAGCGTTGAAGATCGAGGGGGAGGCCAAGAGACCCAGTACTTC. This translates into CSVEDRGGGQETQYF.

This clonotype has a handful of counts. This chain links TRBV2 with TRBJ2-2, with D possibly TRBD1 on 5 matching bases. Germline V lookup: CDR1 SNHLY, CDR2 FYNNEI. V was cut by 4 bases and J by 1 base, with 7 bases left in between. The CDR3 is 14 residues long. The CDR3 here is CASSVTVNTGELFF. In DNA form, the CDR3 reads TGTGCCAGCAGTGTGACAGTGAACACCGGGGAGCTGTTTTTT.

The rearrangement uses TRBV6-5 and TRBJ1-1; D unclear. With 4 bases removed from V and 0 bases from J, the gap between germline ends came to 18 bases. Germline CDR1 and CDR2: MNHEY and SVGAGI. This CDR3 contains 17 residues. CDR3 coding DNA: TGTGCCAGCAGTTTGACTGGAGCCGAGGGTATGAACACTGAAGCTTTCTTT. Translation: CASSLTGAEGMNTEAFF.

This clonotype has just a few counts. V is TRBV20-1 and J is TRBJ2-5, with 9 bases lining up with TRBD1. The CDR3 extends over 15 amino acids. CDR1 is DFQATT, CDR2 SNEGSKA, per germline (reference sequence). V was pared by 7 bases and J by 5 bases, with 14 bases of the junction left unmatched. The CDR3 sequence is CSGPGQGAFGETQYF. The CDR3 DNA follows: TGCAGTGGACCGGGACAGGGTGCTTTCGGGGAGACCCAGTACTTC.